Described below is a single TCR beta chain sequence and its context. The target antigen is unknown. CDR1 is SNHLY, CDR2 FYNNEI, per germline. This CDR3 spans 12 amino acids. These data are taken from a study of early T cells in non-severe SARS-CoV-2 infection. The wider study: Sequenced material consisted of bulk RNA (from unsorted whole blood), and chains were unpaired. Study results and limitations: VDJdb matches were skewed toward anti-spike CD8 T cell responses.

Individual cDNA molecules carried attached unique molecular identifiers. TCRdb reprocessed the 5' RACE reads via MiXCR and lists one record per CDR3 protein. Among tens of thousands of distinct CDR3 sequences listed, 12% were seen once. Material: whole blood. This clonotype was sampled from an adult who was a healthcare worker with PCR-confirmed SARS-CoV-2 infection or an uninfected control (not recorded which). The V call is TRBV2, the J call TRBJ2-3, with D possibly TRBD2 on 6 matching bases. The CDR3 spells CAGGGDTDTQYF. DNA of the CDR3: TGTGCAGGAGGAGGGGACACAGATACGCAGTATTTT.